What follows are 8 T cell receptor beta chains derived from one specimen sequenced in a study of T-cell memory formation after mild COVID-19. TCRdb reprocessed the 5' RACE reads via MiXCR and lists one record per CDR3 protein. Here the sample spans 200,000 to 300,000 distinct CDR3 sequences, approximately 15% being singletons. Source material: PBMCs or a T cell subset sorted from them (not recorded which). The receptor set was obtained from an adult woman who had mild COVID-19 (a few samples of this study predate the infection). Cell type and time point are not known.

The gene calls are TRBV24-1 and TRBJ2-1; 9 bases match TRBD2. The CDR3 extends over 15 amino acids. Germline values: CDR1 KGHDR, CDR2 SFDVKD. With 5 bases clipped from V and 8 bases from J, the junction kept 9 bases outside the gene matches. CDR3 in amino acids: CATSGWSGGRDEQFF. The CDR3 nucleotides are TGTGCCACCAGTGGTTGGAGCGGGGGGCGTGATGAGCAGTTCTTC.

This clonotype has a handful of counts. The chain has TRBV7-2 and TRBJ1-2; 7 positions agree with TRBD1. J was trimmed by 5 bases and V by 5 bases; bases with no gene match: 5. Germline V gene sequence: CDR1 SGHTA, CDR2 FQGNSA. CDR3 length: 13 amino acids. The CDR3 here is CASSPRQGYGYTF. The CDR3 DNA follows: TGTGCCAGCAGCCCTCGACAGGGATATGGCTACACCTTC. Based on the CDR3 plus reference TRBV7-2 and TRBJ1-2, the full variable domain is GAGVSQSPSNKVTEKGKDVELRCDPISGHTALYWYRQSLGQGLEFLIYFQGNSAPDKSGLPSDRFSAERTGGSVSTLTIQRTQQEDSAVYLCASSPRQGYGYTFGSGTRLTVV.

This clonotype was observed many times. The J gene is TRBJ2-1, the V gene TRBV5-1, with TRBD2 matching over 10 bases. This CDR3 has 14 residues. Per germline, CDR1 SGHRS and CDR2 YFSETQ. J was trimmed by 6 bases and V by 3 bases; bases with no gene match: 3. The CDR3, as DNA: TGCGCCAGCAGCTCGAGCGGGGGGGCCAATGAGCAGTTCTTC. Amino acid sequence: CASSSSGGANEQFF.

This clonotype was observed a few times. The V and J genes are TRBV20-1 and TRBJ2-1, with TRBD1 as a possible D gene (6 bases). V gave up 5 bases and J gave up 9 bases, with 17 bases separating them. Looked up from germline, CDR1 is DFQATT and CDR2 is SNEGSKA (reference sequence). This CDR3 is built from 13 residues. CDR3 sequence: CSALTTGTSEQFF. The CDR3 DNA reads TGCAGTGCTCTTACGACAGGTACGAGTGAGCAGTTCTTC.

The chain combines TRBV20-1 with TRBJ1-6; the D gene is possibly TRBD1 (6 bases). V was pared by 0 bases and J by 7 bases, with 22 bases between. The CDR3 spans 18 residues. In germline, CDR1 is DFQATT, CDR2 SNEGSKA (reference sequence). The CDR3 DNA reads TGCAGTGCTAGAGATTCTGCCCGGGACACGGGACCAAATTCACCCCTCCACTTT. It encodes CSARDSARDTGPNSPLHF.

This clonotype was counted between two and nine times. The chain joins TRBV5-1 to TRBJ2-1; 16 bases are a match to TRBD2. Germline-derived CDR1 and CDR2 are SGHRS and YFSETQ. With V trimmed by 4 bases and J by 8 bases, 9 bases remained unmatched. This CDR3 has 17 amino acids. The CDR3 DNA reads TGCGCCAGCAGCCCCGGGACTAGCGGGAGGGCAGACCATGAGCAGTTCTTC. Residues: CASSPGTSGRADHEQFF. Full variable domain (remainder filled in from reference TRBV5-1 and TRBJ2-1): KAGVTQTPRYLIKTRGQQVTLSCSPISGHRSVSWYQQTPGQGLQFLFEYFSETQRNKGNFPGRFSGRQFSNSRSEMNVSTLELGDSALYLCASSPGTSGRADHEQFFGPGTRLTVL.

This clonotype has only a few counts. J is TRBJ2-1 and V is TRBV5-1; D gene unclear. The CDR3 has 17 residues. The germline gives CDR1 SGHRS, CDR2 YFSETQ. V dropped 0 bases and J dropped 3 bases, with 16 bases sitting between them. In nucleotides, the CDR3 is TGCGCCAGCAGCTTGGCGTCCGCTCTCGGGCTCTACAATGAGCAGTTCTTC. Translation: CASSLASALGLYNEQFF. The entire variable domain, with the rest obtained from reference TRBV5-1 and TRBJ2-1, is as follows: KAGVTQTPRYLIKTRGQQVTLSCSPISGHRSVSWYQQTPGQGLQFLFEYFSETQRNKGNFPGRFSGRQFSNSRSEMNVSTLELGDSALYLCASSLASALGLYNEQFFGPGTRLTVL.

This sequence joins TRBV12-3 or TRBV12-4 and TRBJ2-3; 11 nucleotides match TRBD1. The CDR3 is made up of 15 amino acids. The trim removed 7 bases at V and 4 bases at J, leaving 7 bases unmatched. This CDR3 reads CASTRDRGGSDTQYF. For the CDR3, the DNA is TGTGCCAGCACCCGGGACAGGGGGGGCTCAGATACGCAGTATTTT.